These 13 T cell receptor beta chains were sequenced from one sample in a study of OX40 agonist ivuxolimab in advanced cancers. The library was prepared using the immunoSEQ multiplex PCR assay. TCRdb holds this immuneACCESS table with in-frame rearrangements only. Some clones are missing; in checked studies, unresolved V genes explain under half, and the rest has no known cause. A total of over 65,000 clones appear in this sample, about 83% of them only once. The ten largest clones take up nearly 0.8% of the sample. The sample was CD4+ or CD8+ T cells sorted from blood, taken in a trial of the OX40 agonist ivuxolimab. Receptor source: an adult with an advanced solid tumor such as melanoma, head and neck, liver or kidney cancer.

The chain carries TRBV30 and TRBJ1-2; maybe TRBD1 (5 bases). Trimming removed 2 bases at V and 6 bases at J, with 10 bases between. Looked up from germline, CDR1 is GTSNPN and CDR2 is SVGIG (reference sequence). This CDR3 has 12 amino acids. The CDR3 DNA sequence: TGTGCCTGGAGTACCCCAGGGAATGGCTACACCTTC. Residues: CAWSTPGNGYTF.

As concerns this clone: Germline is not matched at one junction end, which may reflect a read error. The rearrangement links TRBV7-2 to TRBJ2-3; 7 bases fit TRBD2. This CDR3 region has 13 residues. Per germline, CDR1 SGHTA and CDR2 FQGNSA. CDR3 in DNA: TGTGCCAGCAGCCTGACTAGCAAAGATACGCAGTATTTT. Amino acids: CASSLTSKDTQYF. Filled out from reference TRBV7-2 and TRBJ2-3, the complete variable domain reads GAGVSQSPSNKVTEKGKDVELRCDPISGHTALYWYRQSLGQGLEFLIYFQGNSAPDKSGLPSDRFSAERTGGSVSTLTIQRTQQEDSAVYLCASSLTSKDTQYFGPGTRLTVL.

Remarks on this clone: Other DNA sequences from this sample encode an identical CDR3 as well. The CDR3 region has the DNA TGTGCCAGCAGCGTAGTCGGCGGCTCTGGAAACACCATATATTTT. It encodes CASSVVGGSGNTIYF. The rearrangement links TRBV9 to TRBJ1-3; no clear D. The CDR3 has 15 amino acids. The germline V gene has CDR1 SGDLS and CDR2 YYNGEE. Between the trimmed V and J ends, which lost 0 bases and 0 bases, there was a span of 7 bases.

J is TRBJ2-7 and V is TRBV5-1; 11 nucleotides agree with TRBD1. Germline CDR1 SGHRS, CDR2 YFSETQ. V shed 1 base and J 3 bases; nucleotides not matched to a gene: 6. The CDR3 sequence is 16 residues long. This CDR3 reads CASSLNRDRGVYEQYF. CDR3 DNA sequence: TGCGCCAGCAGCTTGAACCGGGACAGGGGGGTCTACGAGCAGTACTTC.

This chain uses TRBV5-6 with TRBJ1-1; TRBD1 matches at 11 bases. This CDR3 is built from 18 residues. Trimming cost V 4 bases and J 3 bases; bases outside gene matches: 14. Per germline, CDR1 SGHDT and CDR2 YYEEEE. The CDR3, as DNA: TGTGCCAGCAGCCCCATTGGACAGGGGGCCAGCAGTGACACTGAAGCTTTCTTT. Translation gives CASSPIGQGASSDTEAFF.

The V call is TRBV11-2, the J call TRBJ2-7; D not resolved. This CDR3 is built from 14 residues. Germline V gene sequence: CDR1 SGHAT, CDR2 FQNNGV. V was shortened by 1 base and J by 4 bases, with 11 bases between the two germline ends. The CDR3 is CASSLAGLGYEQYF. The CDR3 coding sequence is TGTGCCAGCAGCTTAGCGGGTCTAGGGTACGAGCAGTACTTC.

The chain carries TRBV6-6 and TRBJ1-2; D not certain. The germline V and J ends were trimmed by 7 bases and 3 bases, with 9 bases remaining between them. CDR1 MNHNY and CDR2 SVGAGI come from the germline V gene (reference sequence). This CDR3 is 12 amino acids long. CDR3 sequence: CASTSGDYGYTF. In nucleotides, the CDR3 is TGTGCCAGCACCTCAGGCGACTATGGCTACACCTTC.

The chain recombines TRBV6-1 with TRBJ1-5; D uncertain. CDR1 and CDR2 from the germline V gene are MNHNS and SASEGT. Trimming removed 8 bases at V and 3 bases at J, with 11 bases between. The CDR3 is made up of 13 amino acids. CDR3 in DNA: TGTGCCAGCCTACGGGGAAACAATCAGCCCCAGCATTTT. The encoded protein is CASLRGNNQPQHF.

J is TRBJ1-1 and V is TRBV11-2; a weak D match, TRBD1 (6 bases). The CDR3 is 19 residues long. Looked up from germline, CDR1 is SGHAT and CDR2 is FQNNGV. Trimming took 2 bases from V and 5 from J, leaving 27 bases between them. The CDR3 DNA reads TGTGCCAGCAGCTTACCAAGGCGGGCTCGGAGGGCCAGGGGAACTGAAGCTTTCTTT. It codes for CASSLPRRARRARGTEAFF.

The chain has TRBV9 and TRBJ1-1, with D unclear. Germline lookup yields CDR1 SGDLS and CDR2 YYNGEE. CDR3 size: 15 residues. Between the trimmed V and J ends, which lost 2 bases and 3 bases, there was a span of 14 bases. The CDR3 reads CASSVILGTHTEAFF. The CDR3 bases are TGTGCCAGCAGCGTTATCCTGGGCACACACACTGAAGCTTTCTTT. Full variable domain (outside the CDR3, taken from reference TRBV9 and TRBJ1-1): DSGVTQTPKHLITATGQRVTLRCSPRSGDLSVYWYQQSLDQGLQFLIQYYNGEERAKGNILERFSAQQFPDLHSELNLSSLELGDSALYFCASSVILGTHTEAFFGQGTRLTVV.

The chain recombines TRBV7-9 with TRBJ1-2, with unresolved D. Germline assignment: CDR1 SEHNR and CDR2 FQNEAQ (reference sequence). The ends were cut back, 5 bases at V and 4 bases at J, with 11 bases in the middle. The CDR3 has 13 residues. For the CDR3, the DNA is TGTGCCAGCAGCCCGGATGTAGGCTATGGCTACACCTTC. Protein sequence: CASSPDVGYGYTF.

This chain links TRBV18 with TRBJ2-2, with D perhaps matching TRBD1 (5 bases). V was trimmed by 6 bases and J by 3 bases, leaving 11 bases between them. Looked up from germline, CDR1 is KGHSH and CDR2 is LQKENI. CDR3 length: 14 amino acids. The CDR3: CASSQTTDTGELFF. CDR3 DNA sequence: TGTGCCAGCTCTCAAACGACAGACACCGGGGAGCTGTTTTTT. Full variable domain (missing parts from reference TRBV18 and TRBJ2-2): NAGVMQNPRHLVRRRGQEARLRCSPMKGHSHVYWYRQLPEEGLKFMVYLQKENIIDESGMPKERFSAEFPKEGPSILRIQQVVRGDSAAYFCASSQTTDTGELFFGEGSRLTVL.

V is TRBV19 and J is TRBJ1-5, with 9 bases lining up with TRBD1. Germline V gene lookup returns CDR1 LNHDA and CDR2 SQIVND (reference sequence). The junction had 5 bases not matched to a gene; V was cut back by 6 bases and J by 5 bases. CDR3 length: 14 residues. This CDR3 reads CASSPRTGDQPQHF. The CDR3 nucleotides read TGTGCCAGTAGCCCTCGGACAGGGGATCAGCCCCAGCATTTT.